This T cell receptor beta chain was recovered during a study of long-term antiretroviral therapy in people with HIV. Study results and limitations: Repertoire composition at all time points was dominated by clones that had expanded before ART. Post-treatment diversity went higher with ART but stayed below transplant donor controls.

From germline, CDR1 is MNHNS and CDR2 SASEGT. The CDR3 is 13 residues long. The V end lost 4 bases, the J end lost 5 bases, and 11 bases lay between the germline ends. Of note for this clone: As yet, its antigen is unknown.

Running of the v3.0 immunoSEQ assay took place at survey level. The table came from immunoSEQ multiplex PCR; TCRdb's copy has only in-frame clones and leaves some out. The data contain about 10,000 clones, roughly 91% of them seen just once; the ten biggest clones take up approximately 20%. Source: unsorted PBMCs, taken 0.2 years before starting antiretroviral therapy. This chain links TRBV6-1 with TRBJ2-5; D may match TRBD1 or TRBD2 (5 bases each). The clonotype was recovered from a woman in her thirties or forties with HIV. In nucleotides, the CDR3 is TGTGCCAGCAGTGCCCCATGGGGGGAGACCCAGTACTTC. Amino acids: CASSAPWGETQYF.